This TCR beta chain was obtained from a study of cytomegalovirus exposure and HLA in healthy donors. CDR1 is SGHRS and CDR2 is YFSETQ in the germline V gene. Trimming removed 1 base at V and 2 bases at J, with 11 bases between. This CDR3 has 15 amino acids. Primers included in the PCR were 60 Vbeta and 13 Jbeta primers. Sequencing was performed with immunoSEQ multiplex PCR; in TCRdb, only in-frame clones are kept and a portion is missing. This table has approximately 200,000 clones, roughly 80% appearing once. The sequencing input was PBMCs. This TCR derives from a woman aged 50 to 60 in good health and CMV-seropositive. This chain connects TRBV5-1 to TRBJ2-3, with a tentative D call TRBD2 (6 bases). Here the CDR3 reads CASSLYPGDTDTQYF. CDR3 nucleotides: TGCGCCAGCAGCTTGTATCCGGGGGACACAGATACGCAGTATTTT.